Shown below are 20 T cell receptor beta chains from a single sample sequenced in a study of beta chain features in type 1 diabetes. The entirety of the isolated RNA underwent reverse transcription, so expressed TCRB transcripts were sequenced. The data were produced by immunoSEQ multiplex PCR, yet TCRdb's version contains in-frame clones alone and is incomplete. The table has 140,000 to 150,000 clones, roughly 53% seen once; the top ten hold 0.42%. Sequences were obtained from Tregs from blood. These receptors originate from a man aged 18 to 30 in good health.

The V and J genes are TRBV6-7 and TRBJ2-1, with a weak D call TRBD1 (6 bases). TRBV6-7 is reported as an ORF; its role is uncertain. This CDR3 has 16 amino acids. The V end lost 2 bases, the J end lost 4 bases, and 15 bases lay between the germline ends. The CDR3 DNA follows: TGTGCCAGCAGTTACAAACGGGACACAAGTTACAATGAGCAGTTCTTC. Protein product: CASSYKRDTSYNEQFF.

A few counts support this clone. The CDR3 protein is CASSLGHYEQYF. The CDR3 DNA is TGTGCCAGCAGCTTGGGGCACTACGAGCAGTACTTC. The J gene is TRBJ2-7, the V gene TRBV5-5, with D unclear. The CDR3 is 12 amino acids. The germline gives CDR1 SGHKS, CDR2 YYEKEE (reference sequence). V shed 0 bases and J shed 3 bases, with 4 bases lying between them.

This clone showed up just a few times. V gene TRBV5-1 combines with J gene TRBJ2-7; 9 bases fit TRBD2. The CDR3 has 14 amino acids. CDR1 is SGHRS and CDR2 is YFSETQ in the germline V gene. Trimming removed 4 bases from V and 4 bases from J; junction bases left unmatched: 6. The CDR3 here is CASSAAGLAYEQYF. CDR3 coding DNA: TGCGCCAGCAGCGCTGCGGGACTAGCATACGAGCAGTACTTC.

The J gene is TRBJ2-5, the V gene TRBV5-1, with D unclear. The J call may be in error: the DNA end matches TRBJ2-7 better. There are 15 residues in the CDR3. Germline CDR1 is SGHRS and CDR2 is YFSETQ. The CDR3 protein is CASSLEPGGRFEQYF. The CDR3 DNA follows: TGCGCCAGCAGCTTGGAGCCCGGTGGGCGATTCGAGCAGTACTTC.

The gene calls are TRBV30 and TRBJ1-5; D is undetermined. Germline CDR1 and CDR2: GTSNPN and SVGIG (reference sequence). The CDR3 extends over 13 amino acids. The V end was cut by 0 bases, the J end by 5 bases, with 8 bases between. CDR3 nucleotides: TGTGCCTGGAGTGTACGGGATTATCAGCCCCAGCATTTT. This translates into CAWSVRDYQPQHF.

CDR3 amino acids: CASSPSGGEPQHF. For the CDR3, the DNA is TGTGCCAGCTCACCCTCGGGGGGGGAGCCCCAGCATTTT. The chain employs TRBV18 and TRBJ1-5; the D gene is possibly TRBD1 (5 bases). The CDR3 extends over 13 amino acids. Trimming left V 3 bases short and J 8 bases short, with 11 bases between. From germline, CDR1 is KGHSH and CDR2 LQKENI.

The V gene is TRBV30, the J gene TRBJ1-5; 8 nucleotides line up with TRBD1. CDR1 and CDR2 from the germline V gene are GTSNPN and SVGIG (reference sequence). CDR3 length equals 13 residues. V dropped 1 base and J dropped 5; count of bases not matched to a gene: 1. The CDR3: CAWSAQGDQPQHF. CDR3 bases: TGTGCCTGGAGTGCACAGGGGGATCAGCCCCAGCATTTT.

The chain carries TRBV18 and TRBJ1-1; 7 bases are a match to TRBD1. Germline V gene data show CDR1 as KGHSH and CDR2 as LQKENI. After removal of 2 bases from V and 0 bases from J, the junction contained 3 bases not matched to a gene. The CDR3 loop spans 15 amino acids. The CDR3 DNA is TGTGCCAGCTCACCAGAGGGGGCACTGAACACTGAAGCTTTCTTT. Amino acid sequence: CASSPEGALNTEAFF.

The chain has TRBV27 and TRBJ1-3; D ambiguous. The CDR3 runs 13 residues. Per the germline V gene, CDR1 is MNHEY and CDR2 is SMNVEV (reference sequence). V was trimmed by 4 bases and J by 1 base, leaving 5 bases between them. CDR3 DNA: TGTGCCAGCAGTTCGGGGTCTGGAAACACCATATATTTT. Its protein product is CASSSGSGNTIYF.

A few counts support this clone. The chain joins TRBV29-1 to TRBJ1-1; no firm D call. V dropped 7 bases and J dropped 5 bases, with 8 bases sitting between them. The CDR3 loop spans 10 amino acids. CDR1 and CDR2 from the germline V gene are SQVTM and ANQGSEA. The CDR3 region has the DNA TGCAGCGGAGGGCAGACTGAAGCTTTCTTT. This codes for CSGGQTEAFF.

This clone occurred a few times. Other DNA sequences of this sample code for an identical CDR3. The V call is TRBV11-2, the J call TRBJ2-7, with TRBD1 matching 7 bases. This CDR3 is 14 amino acids long. The trim removed 5 bases at V and 1 base at J, leaving 5 bases unmatched. Per the germline V gene, CDR1 is SGHAT and CDR2 is FQNNGV. CDR3 bases: TGTGCCAGCAGCCCCCGACAGGGATCCTACGAGCAGTACTTC. Protein: CASSPRQGSYEQYF.

V and J are TRBV7-2 and TRBJ2-2; 10 nucleotides agree with TRBD1. CDR3 length: 16 residues. Germline V lookup: CDR1 SGHTA, CDR2 FQGNSA. Trimming took 6 bases from V and 5 from J; bases not matched to a gene: 9. CDR3 nucleotide sequence: TGTGCCAGCAGAATCCGGGACAGGGGTTATACCGGGGAGCTGTTTTTT. Its translation is CASRIRDRGYTGELFF.

This clone has a handful of counts. V and J are TRBV11-2 and TRBJ1-1; maybe TRBD1 (5 bases). Trimming removed 5 bases at V and 0 bases at J, with 7 bases between. The CDR3 covers 13 residues. Germline V gene lookup returns CDR1 SGHAT and CDR2 FQNNGV. The CDR3 sequence: CASSVRVNTEAFF. The CDR3 coding sequence is TGTGCCAGCAGCGTCAGGGTGAACACTGAAGCTTTCTTT.

V is TRBV18 and J is TRBJ1-4; no firm D call. The V end lost 3 bases, the J end lost 8 bases, and 10 bases lay between the germline ends. Looked up from germline, CDR1 is KGHSH and CDR2 is LQKENI. The CDR3 is 13 amino acids. The CDR3 region has the DNA TGTGCCAGCTCACCCCAACAGAAAGAAAAACTGTTTTTT. It yields the protein CASSPQQKEKLFF.

V is TRBV7-2 and J is TRBJ1-1, with TRBD1 as a possible D gene (5 bases). This CDR3 has 13 amino acids. V was pared by 6 bases and J by 7 bases, with 15 bases between. Germline CDR1 reads SGHTA; CDR2 reads FQGNSA. The CDR3 protein is CASSPGSSVEAFF. CDR3 in DNA: TGTGCCAGCAGTCCAGGGTCTAGCGTTGAAGCTTTCTTT.

This chain connects TRBV4-1 to TRBJ2-3; a weak D match, TRBD1 (5 bases). The CDR3 is 15 amino acids. The V end lost 0 bases, the J end lost 0 bases, and 7 bases lay between the germline ends. Germline values: CDR1 MGHRA, CDR2 YSYEKL. The CDR3 loop is CASSQETGSTDTQYF. CDR3 in DNA: TGCGCCAGCAGCCAAGAAACAGGTAGCACAGATACGCAGTATTTT.

This rearrangement joins TRBV7-2 to TRBJ2-1, with D hard to call. Germline CDR1 SGHTA, CDR2 FQGNSA. The CDR3 consists of 13 residues. V was shortened by 5 bases and J by 5 bases, with 10 bases between the two germline ends. The CDR3 sequence is CASSPRPNNEQFF. The CDR3 nucleotides are TGTGCCAGCAGCCCGCGCCCTAACAATGAGCAGTTCTTC.

This chain links TRBV27 with TRBJ2-5, with TRBD1 matching over 12 bases. J lost 5 bases, V lost 5 bases, and 6 bases had no gene match. The CDR3 is 15 residues long. Germline V gene sequence: CDR1 MNHEY, CDR2 SMNVEV (reference sequence). For the CDR3, the DNA is TGTGCCAGCAGTGGTTGGGACAGGGGGCCCGAGACCCAGTACTTC. Translated, it gives CASSGWDRGPETQYF.

This clone has just one count. The CDR3 sequence: CASSFGHPSYNEQFF. The CDR3 DNA reads TGTGCCAGCAGCTTCGGACACCCCTCCTACAATGAGCAGTTCTTC. The chain recombines TRBV7-9 with TRBJ2-1; maybe TRBD1 (5 bases). The CDR3 is 15 residues long. V lost 3 bases to trimming and J lost 0 bases, with 9 bases between them. The germline V gene has CDR1 SEHNR and CDR2 FQNEAQ (reference sequence).

V usage is TRBV11-1 and J usage is TRBJ2-5, with TRBD1 as a possible D gene (6 bases). Trimming shortened V by 5 bases and J by 2 bases, and 12 bases separated the two germline ends. Per the germline V gene, CDR1 is SGHAT and CDR2 is FQDESV (reference sequence). The CDR3 is 14 amino acids. The CDR3 DNA follows: TGTGCCAGCAGCCCTGGCAGGGGACAAGAGACCCAGTACTTC. Encoded protein: CASSPGRGQETQYF. Variable domain in full (rest from reference TRBV11-1 and TRBJ2-5): EAEVAQSPRYKITEKSQAVAFWCDPISGHATLYWYRQILGQGPELLVQFQDESVVDDSQLPKDRFSAERLKGVDSTLKIQPAELGDSAMYLCASSPGRGQETQYFGPGTRLLVL.